The next 18 T cell receptor beta chains were all read from a single sample in a study of T cell responses to AZD1222 COVID-19 vaccine. Data came from immunoSEQ multiplex PCR; TCRdb stores just in-frame clones and leaves some out. The data hold 100,000 to 150,000 clones, with around nine tenths observed a single time. The material was peripheral blood, obtained on day 0 of AZD1222 vaccination. The receptors originated from an adult in good health.

V is TRBV6-6 and J is TRBJ2-1; no reliable D call. Germline CDR1 is MNHNY and CDR2 is SVGAGI (reference sequence). V was pared by 7 bases and J by 6 bases, with 13 bases between. This CDR3 is built from 13 residues. This CDR3 is CASTPTSGNEQFF. As DNA, the CDR3 is TGTGCCAGCACCCCAACTTCAGGCAATGAGCAGTTCTTC.

The rearrangement joins TRBV5-1 to TRBJ1-5, with unresolved D. Trimming left V 0 bases short and J 4 bases short, with 11 bases between. Germline lookup yields CDR1 SGHRS and CDR2 YFSETQ. The CDR3 runs to 15 residues. CDR3 coding DNA: TGCGCCAGCAGCTTGGACGATGGGAGGAATCAGCCCCAGCATTTT. Translation gives CASSLDDGRNQPQHF.

In this sample, this clone turned up once. The chain combines TRBV4-2 with TRBJ2-3, with 11 bases aligning to TRBD2. CDR3 size: 16 residues. The trim removed 4 bases at V and 2 bases at J, leaving 5 bases unmatched. Germline V gene data show CDR1 as LGHNA and CDR2 as YNFKEQ. The CDR3 nucleotides are TGTGCCAGCAGCCGTGTAGCGGGAGGGCCCACAGATACGCAGTATTTT. This translates into CASSRVAGGPTDTQYF.

This chain links TRBV7-9 with TRBJ2-1, with 7 positions matching TRBD2. V was clipped by 0 bases and J by 0 bases; unmatched bases: 5. The CDR3 consists of 17 residues. From germline, CDR1 is SEHNR and CDR2 FQNEAQ (reference sequence). The CDR3 coding sequence is TGTGCCAGCAGCTTAGCGCTTACTAGCGACTCCTACAATGAGCAGTTCTTC. This encodes CASSLALTSDSYNEQFF.

The chain recombines TRBV4-1 with TRBJ1-2, with 7 bases fitting TRBD1. The J segment lost 4 bases and the V segment lost 2 bases, leaving 7 bases of the junction unmatched. The CDR3 totals 15 residues. The V gene's germline CDR1 is MGHRA and CDR2 YSYEKL. CDR3: CASSQTDRTGYGYTF. CDR3 DNA: TGCGCCAGCAGCCAAACTGATCGGACAGGCTATGGCTACACCTTC.

The V gene is TRBV28, the J gene TRBJ1-1, with TRBD1 as a possible D gene (5 bases). The CDR3 covers 16 residues. Trimming cost V 4 bases and J 0 bases, with 15 bases left between them. Germline V lookup: CDR1 MDHEN, CDR2 SYDVKM. Here the CDR3 DNA reads TGTGCCAGCAGTTCCTTTAGGGGACCCATGAACACTGAAGCTTTCTTT. Its protein is CASSSFRGPMNTEAFF.

This chain links TRBV7-2 with TRBJ2-7, with a possible D match to TRBD2 (5 bases). Trimming shortened V by 4 bases and J by 7 bases, and 14 bases separated the two germline ends. The CDR3 has 13 amino acids. In germline, CDR1 is SGHTA, CDR2 FQGNSA. In DNA, the CDR3 is TGTGCCAGCAGCTCGAGGGCTAGGTATGAGCAGTACTTC. This gives the protein CASSSRARYEQYF.

The chain combines TRBV7-9 with TRBJ1-1; D unresolved. The germline CDR1 and CDR2 sequences are SEHNR and FQNEAQ (reference sequence). V lost 5 bases to trimming and J lost 3 bases, with 10 bases between them. This CDR3 spans 13 amino acids. The CDR3 coding sequence is TGTGCCAGCAGCCTGGTACGGGACACTGAAGCTTTCTTT. It yields the protein CASSLVRDTEAFF.

V and J are TRBV4-1 and TRBJ1-1; 8 positions agree with TRBD1. The germline gives CDR1 MGHRA, CDR2 YSYEKL. After removal of 6 bases from V and 1 base from J, the junction contained 13 bases not matched to a gene. The CDR3 loop spans 17 amino acids. CDR3 bases: TGCGCCAGCAGTAGACAACACACCGGGACAGGGAACACTGAAGCTTTCTTT. Encoded protein: CASSRQHTGTGNTEAFF.

J is TRBJ1-1 and V is TRBV20-1; D is ambiguous. The CDR3 runs 11 residues. V lost 1 base and J lost 0, with 0 bases in between. The germline gives CDR1 DFQATT, CDR2 SNEGSKA (reference sequence). CDR3 DNA sequence: TGCAGTGCTAGAGTGAACACTGAAGCTTTCTTT. Amino acid sequence: CSARVNTEAFF.

The chain combines TRBV19 with TRBJ2-5; a weak D match, TRBD1 (5 bases). The CDR3 contains 14 residues. Germline values: CDR1 LNHDA, CDR2 SQIVND (reference sequence). With 2 bases removed from V and 2 bases from J, the gap between germline ends came to 9 bases. This chain's CDR3 is CASSISRQQETQYF. The DNA for the CDR3 is TGTGCCAGTAGTATATCGCGACAGCAAGAGACCCAGTACTTC.

This chain uses TRBV5-8 with TRBJ1-1; the match to TRBD1 covers 7 bases. Per germline, CDR1 SGHTS and CDR2 YDEGEE. The V segment lost 4 bases and the J segment 4 bases; nucleotides outside the gene matches: 4. The CDR3 is 13 residues long. This CDR3 reads CASSLTGPTEAFF. Written as DNA, the CDR3 is TGTGCCAGCAGCCTGACAGGGCCCACTGAAGCTTTCTTT.

The rearrangement joins TRBV7-2 to TRBJ1-4; no reliable D call. The CDR3 spans 12 residues. Germline lookup yields CDR1 SGHTA and CDR2 FQGNSA. V was trimmed by 1 base and J by 6 bases, leaving 3 bases between them. The CDR3 DNA follows: TGTGCCAGCAGCTTAGGTCATGAAAAACTGTTTTTT. Translating gives CASSLGHEKLFF.

This chain uses TRBV3-1 (or the pseudogene TRBV3-2) with TRBJ1-3; D remains unclear. Trimming cost V 4 bases and J 4 bases, with 17 bases left between them. Germline CDR1 and CDR2: LGHDT and YNNKEL (reference sequence). This CDR3 has 16 residues. The CDR3 coding sequence is TGTGCCAGCAGCCTGAGACCCCGGATGACCGGAAACACCATATATTTT. Its protein product is CASSLRPRMTGNTIYF.

The rearrangement joins TRBV9 to TRBJ1-3; D is ambiguous. CDR1 is SGDLS and CDR2 is YYNGEE in the germline V gene. V gave up 4 bases and J gave up 0 bases, with 14 bases separating them. The CDR3 covers 16 residues. CDR3 DNA: TGTGCCAGCAGCCCTCGGGCCCAAATCTCTGGAAACACCATATATTTT. It translates to CASSPRAQISGNTIYF.

The genes are TRBV6-1 and TRBJ1-2; 7 bases are shared with TRBD1. The germline V gene has CDR1 MNHNS and CDR2 SASEGT. The CDR3 runs to 14 residues. V trimming: 2 bases; J trimming: 2 bases; junction bases outside the gene matches: 2. The CDR3 reads CASSEQGENYGYTF. DNA for the CDR3: TGTGCCAGCAGTGAACAGGGGGAGAACTATGGCTACACCTTC.

The genes are TRBV7-2 and TRBJ2-5, with 7 bases identical to TRBD2. Germline CDR1 reads SGHTA; CDR2 reads FQGNSA. The CDR3 contains 17 residues. V was pared by 4 bases and J by 4 bases, with 15 bases of the junction left unmatched. CDR3 residues: CASSYSFRAGKRETQYF. The CDR3 nucleotides read TGTGCCAGCAGCTACTCCTTCCGAGCGGGAAAGAGAGAGACCCAGTACTTC. Full variable domain (remainder filled in from reference TRBV7-2 and TRBJ2-5): GAGVSQSPSNKVTEKGKDVELRCDPISGHTALYWYRQSLGQGLEFLIYFQGNSAPDKSGLPSDRFSAERTGGSVSTLTIQRTQQEDSAVYLCASSYSFRAGKRETQYFGPGTRLLVL.

The V gene is TRBV30, the J gene TRBJ1-5; D is unclear. Germline CDR1 reads GTSNPN; CDR2 reads SVGIG (reference sequence). V shed 2 bases and J shed 0 bases, with 11 bases lying between them. The CDR3 extends over 15 amino acids. The CDR3 nucleotides read TGTGCCTGGAGTCAATCCTCTTATAGCAATCAGCCCCAGCATTTT. Its protein is CAWSQSSYSNQPQHF.